This TCR beta chain was recorded in a study of blood T cell repertoires in COVID-19. This clone was observed once. This CDR3 has 14 residues. Trimming shortened V by 4 bases and J by 1 base, and 11 bases separated the two germline ends. Germline CDR1 reads SGHNT; CDR2 reads YYREEE (reference sequence). Generated by immunoSEQ multiplex PCR, the TCRdb table keeps only in-frame clones and is missing some. The sample contains about 400,000 clones, less than 90% of which appear only once. The J gene is TRBJ1-1, the V gene TRBV5-4; tentative D call: TRBD1 (5 bases). The TCR sequence derives from a woman aged 60-70 years with COVID-19, enrolled during active disease. The sequencing input was peripheral blood. CDR3 DNA: TGTGCCAGCAGCGACAGTCTAACGAACACTGAAGCTTTCTTT. Translation: CASSDSLTNTEAFF.